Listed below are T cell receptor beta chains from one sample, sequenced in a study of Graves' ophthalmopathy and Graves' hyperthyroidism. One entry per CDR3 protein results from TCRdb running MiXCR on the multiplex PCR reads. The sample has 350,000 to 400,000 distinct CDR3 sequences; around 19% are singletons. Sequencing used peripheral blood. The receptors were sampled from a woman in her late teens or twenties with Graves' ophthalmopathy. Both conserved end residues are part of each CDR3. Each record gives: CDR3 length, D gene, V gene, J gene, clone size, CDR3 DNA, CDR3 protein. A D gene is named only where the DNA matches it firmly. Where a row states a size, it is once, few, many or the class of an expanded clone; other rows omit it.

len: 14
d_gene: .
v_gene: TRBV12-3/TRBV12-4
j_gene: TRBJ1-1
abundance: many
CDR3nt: TGTGCCAGCATCCGACAAGGTGTGTACACTGAAGCTTTCTTT
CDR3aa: CASIRQGVYTEAFF

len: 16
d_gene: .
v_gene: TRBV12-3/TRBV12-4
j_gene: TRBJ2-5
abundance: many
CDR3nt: TGTGCCAGCAGTCCACGCCGGGACACGAAACAAGAGACCCAGTACTTC
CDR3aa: CASSPRRDTKQETQYF

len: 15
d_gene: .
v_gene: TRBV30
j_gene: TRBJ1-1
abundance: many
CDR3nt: TGTGCCTGGAGTGTACAGGTCAGGGAAGGCCCTGAAGCTTTCTTT
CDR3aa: CAWSVQVREGPEAFF

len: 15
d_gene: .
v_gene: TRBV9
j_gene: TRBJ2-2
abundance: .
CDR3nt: TGTGCCAGCAGCTCCCCCCCGGGGAACACCGGGGAGCTGTTTTTT
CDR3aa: CASSSPPGNTGELFF

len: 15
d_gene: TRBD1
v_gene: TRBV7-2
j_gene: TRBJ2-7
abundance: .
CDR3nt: TGTGCCAGCAGCTCACAGACAGGGGGATCCTACGAGCAGTACTTC
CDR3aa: CASSSQTGGSYEQYF

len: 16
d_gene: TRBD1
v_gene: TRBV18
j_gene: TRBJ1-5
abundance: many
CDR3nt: TGTGCCAGCTCACCAAGGCAGGGGGCTAGCAATCAGCCCCAGCATTTT
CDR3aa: CASSPRQGASNQPQHF

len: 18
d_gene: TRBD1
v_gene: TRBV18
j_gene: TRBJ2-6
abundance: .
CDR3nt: TGTGCCAGCTCACCAAGTTCGGGACAGCAATCTGGGGCCAACGTCCTGACTTTC
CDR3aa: CASSPSSGQQSGANVLTF

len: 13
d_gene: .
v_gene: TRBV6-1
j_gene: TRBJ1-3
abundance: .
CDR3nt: TGTGCCAGCAGTGAATCGGCTGGAAACACCATATATTTT
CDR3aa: CASSESAGNTIYF

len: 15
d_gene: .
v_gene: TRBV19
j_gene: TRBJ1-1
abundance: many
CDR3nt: TGTGCCAGTAGTTCCCGGGGCAGGGGGAACACTGAAGCTTTCTTT
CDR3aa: CASSSRGRGNTEAFF

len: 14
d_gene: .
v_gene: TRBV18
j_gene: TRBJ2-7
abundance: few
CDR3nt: TGTGCCAGCTCACCACTTGGGAAATCCTACGAGCAGTACTTC
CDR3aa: CASSPLGKSYEQYF

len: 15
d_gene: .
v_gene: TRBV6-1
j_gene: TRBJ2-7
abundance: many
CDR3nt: TGTGCCAGCAGGACCCTGAAGGGGACTTCCTACGAGCAGTACTTC
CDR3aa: CASRTLKGTSYEQYF

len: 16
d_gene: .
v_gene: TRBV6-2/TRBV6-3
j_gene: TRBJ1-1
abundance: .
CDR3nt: TGTGCCAGCAGTTACCCTGAACGGAGATTGAACACTGAAGCTTTCTTT
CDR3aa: CASSYPERRLNTEAFF

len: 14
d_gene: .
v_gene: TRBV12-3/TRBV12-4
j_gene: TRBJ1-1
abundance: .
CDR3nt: TGTGCCAGCAGCAGCTGGAACAAGAACACTGAAGCTTTCTTT
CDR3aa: CASSSWNKNTEAFF

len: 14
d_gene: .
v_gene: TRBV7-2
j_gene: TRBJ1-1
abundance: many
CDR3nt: TGTGCCAGCAGCTTAGCAGGGCAGATAGTAGAAGCTTTCTTT
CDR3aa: CASSLAGQIVEAFF